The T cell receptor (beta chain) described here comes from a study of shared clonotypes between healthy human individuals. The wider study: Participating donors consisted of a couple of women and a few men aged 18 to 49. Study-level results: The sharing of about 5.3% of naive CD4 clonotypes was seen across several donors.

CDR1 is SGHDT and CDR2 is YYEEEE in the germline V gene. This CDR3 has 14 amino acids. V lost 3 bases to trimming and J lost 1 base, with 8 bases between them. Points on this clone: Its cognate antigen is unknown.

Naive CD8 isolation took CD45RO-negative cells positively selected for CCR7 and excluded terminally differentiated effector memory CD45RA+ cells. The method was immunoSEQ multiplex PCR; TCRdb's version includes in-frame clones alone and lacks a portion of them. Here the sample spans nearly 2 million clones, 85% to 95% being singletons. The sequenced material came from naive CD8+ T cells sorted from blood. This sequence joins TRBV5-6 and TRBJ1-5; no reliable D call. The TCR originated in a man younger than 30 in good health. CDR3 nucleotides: TGTGCCAGCAGCTCCCTGGAGAGCAATCAGCCCCAGCATTTT. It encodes CASSSLESNQPQHF.